This T cell receptor beta chain was observed in a study of tumor-infiltrating lymphocytes in primary liver carcinoma. Total RNA amounting to 500 ng was the source from which TCR beta cDNA was made with a constant-region primer. For TCR beta, libraries were produced by three nested multiplex PCR rounds using slightly modified ARM-PCR. TCRdb reprocessed the multiplex PCR reads with MiXCR, giving one entry per CDR3 protein. This sample has tens of thousands of distinct CDR3 sequences, with 72% found just once. Unsorted bulk tissue, about 20-32 mg of it, served as the source for co-extraction of RNA and DNA. Resection treated the patients' primary liver carcinoma. This clonotype was seen just once. One junction end does not reproduce the germline sequence, and a read error may be involved. The sample was liver tumor tissue from sampling region 1. Subset of the sample: tumor region T1, superior pole. This TCR was sampled from a man between 35 and 55 years old with primary liver carcinoma and hepatitis B virus infection.

DNA for the CDR3: TGCAGCGATGAATGGAACACTGAAGCTTTCTTT. Translating gives CSDEWNTEAFF. V usage is TRBV29-1 and J usage is TRBJ1-1; D remains unclear. The CDR3 extends over 11 amino acids. From germline, CDR1 is SQVTM and CDR2 ANQGSEA.